One T cell receptor (beta chain) is described in this entry. Its antigen remains unidentified. The source of the sample is a study of Ad26.COV2.S vaccination and SARS-CoV-2 variants. Study findings and constraints: Vaccinees reportedly had broad spike-specific CD8+ and CD4+ T cell responses. Vaccine and placebo recipients had comparable breadth of non-spike TCRs.

Method: immunoSEQ multiplex PCR; TCRdb's copy keeps in-frame clones and lacks some. Here the sample spans 300,000 to 500,000 clones, about nine tenths being singletons. Treatment meaning: roughly 19 received Ad26.COV2.S at low or high dose, single or two shots; 5 received placebo; per-sample allocation not given. Sampling was performed 63 days after the first vaccine or placebo injection. Wuhan-strain spike was delivered by a replication-incompetent Ad26 vector. Germline V gene sequence: CDR1 MNHEY, CDR2 SMNVEV (reference sequence). CDR3 size: 18 residues. V lost 4 bases, J lost 9 bases, and 16 bases stayed unmatched.

This clonotype was sampled from a person aged 18-60 years who received the Ad26.COV2.S COVID-19 vaccine or a placebo. The V call is TRBV27, the J call TRBJ1-6; TRBD1 agrees at 9 bases. The material was peripheral blood, obtained in a trial of Ad26.COV2.S vaccine versus placebo. CDR3 coding DNA: TGTGCCAGCAGTTCTTCCGGATGGGGACAGGGTTTTGGTTCACCCCTCCACTTT. This gives the protein CASSSSGWGQGFGSPLHF.